Listed below are T cell receptor beta chains from one sample, sequenced in a study of cytomegalovirus exposure and HLA in healthy donors. Sequencing was performed with immunoSEQ multiplex PCR; in TCRdb, only in-frame clones are kept and a portion is missing. The table includes 150,000 to 200,000 clones, roughly 84% detected once. Sequencing was performed on PBMCs. Receptor source: a man aged 18 to 30 in good health and CMV-seropositive. Both conserved end residues are part of each CDR3. D genes are given only for firm matches. Size is omitted from some rows. Given values are once, few, many or a class for expanded clones.

V	J	D	size	CDR3	DNA
TRBV7-9	TRBJ2-3	NA	NA	CASSLNSHPDTQYF	TGTGCCAGCAGCTTAAACTCCCACCCAGATACGCAGTATTTT
TRBV11-3	TRBJ1-1	NA	NA	CASSPGRSGSREAFF	TGTGCCAGCAGCCCGGGTAGATCTGGCAGCCGTGAAGCTTTCTTT
TRBV5-1	TRBJ2-3	NA	once	CASSLGSGTDTQYF	TGCGCCAGCAGCTTGGGTAGCGGCACAGATACGCAGTATTTT
TRBV5-1	TRBJ2-3	NA	NA	CASSLLGTDTQYF	TGCGCCAGCAGCCTCCTCGGCACAGATACGCAGTATTTT
TRBV6-1	TRBJ1-2	NA	NA	CASSEADSGYGYTF	TGTGCCAGCAGTGAAGCAGACAGTGGATATGGCTACACCTTC
TRBV19	TRBJ2-7	TRBD1	NA	CASSTHRGYEQYF	TGTGCCAGTAGTACCCACAGGGGTTACGAGCAGTACTTC
TRBV2	TRBJ1-6	TRBD1	NA	CASRGDRARSPLHF	TGTGCCAGCAGGGGGGACAGGGCGCGTTCACCCCTCCACTTT
TRBV29-1	TRBJ2-2	NA	NA	CSVEEVQNTGELFF	TGCAGCGTGGAGGAGGTTCAGAACACCGGGGAGCTGTTTTTT
TRBV19	TRBJ1-4	NA	NA	CASTPTEDHEKLFF	TGTGCCAGTACTCCGACGGAGGATCATGAAAAACTGTTTTTT
TRBV18	TRBJ1-5	NA	NA	CASSPATGSNQPQHF	TGTGCCAGCTCACCAGCCACGGGTAGCAATCAGCCCCAGCATTTT
TRBV7-7	TRBJ1-3	NA	NA	CASSSGTSSGNTIYF	TGTGCCAGCAGCTCAGGGACATCCTCTGGAAACACCATATATTTT
TRBV18	TRBJ2-1	TRBD1	NA	CASSPRDRGTEQFF	TGTGCCAGCTCACCACGGGACAGGGGTACTGAGCAGTTCTTC
TRBV6-1	TRBJ1-2	TRBD1	NA	CASSSGRGHDYGYTF	TGTGCCAGCAGTTCCGGCAGGGGGCACGACTATGGCTACACCTTC
TRBV7-9	TRBJ1-3	NA	NA	CAGWGGSGNTIYF	TGTGCCGGTTGGGGGGGCTCTGGAAACACCATATATTTT
TRBV2	TRBJ1-1	TRBD1	once	CASSGQGNTEAFF	TGTGCCAGCAGTGGACAGGGAAACACTGAAGCTTTCTTT